In its sample, the clone carrying this T cell receptor beta chain was seen once. The sample is drawn from a study of blood T cell repertoires in COVID-19. Study information: The study drew acute and convalescent COVID-19 samples from the United States, Italy and Spain. Sample material is recorded as cDNA or gDNA derived from T cells, B-cell-depleted T cells, or PBMCs.

CDR3 length equals 15 residues. Germline CDR1 SGHRS, CDR2 YFSETQ. V lost 0 bases, J lost 4 bases, and 13 bases lay in between. The table came from immunoSEQ multiplex PCR; TCRdb's copy has only in-frame clones and leaves some out. The profile shows over 60,000 clones, approximately 91% of them singletons. The clonotype comes from a man aged 70 or older with active or convalescent COVID-19. This rearrangement joins TRBV5-1 to TRBJ1-2; the D is unclear. Source material: peripheral blood. The DNA for the CDR3 is TGCGCCAGCAGCTTGGATGGGTCCGAGGGCTATGGCTACACCTTC. Its translation: CASSLDGSEGYGYTF.